Listed here are 24 T cell receptor beta chains from one sample, sequenced in a study of control samples from healthy donors and cancer patients (dated by TCRdb to the early 2020s). The library came from the immunoSEQ multiplex PCR assay. TCRdb limited this immuneACCESS table to in-frame rearrangements with V and J called. A share of clones is missing; checked studies link under half to unresolved V genes, and the rest is unexplained. The sample records about 150,000 clones, approximately 96% of which are singletons. The ten most abundant clones make up 5.5% to 6% of the sample. The specimen was blood. These receptors were obtained from a man between 35 and 55 years old in good health.

The chain joins TRBV12-5 to TRBJ1-1; TRBD1 is a possible D gene (5 bases). V dropped 2 bases and J dropped 1 base, with 11 bases sitting between them. Germline V gives CDR1 LGHNT, CDR2 FRNRAP. The CDR3 has 15 amino acids. The CDR3 DNA follows: TGTGCTAGTGGTTTGTGGTCAGGGAGGAACACTGAAGCTTTCTTT. It specifies CASGLWSGRNTEAFF.

The gene calls are TRBV10-1 and TRBJ1-5, with D perhaps TRBD1 (6 bases). The V gene lost 4 bases and the J gene lost 3 bases, with 13 bases spanning the gap. CDR1 is WNHNN, CDR2 SYGVQD, per germline (reference sequence). The CDR3 is made up of 15 amino acids. CDR3: CASSGDDRNNQPQHF. CDR3 coding DNA: TGCGCCAGCAGTGGGGACGACAGGAACAATCAGCCCCAGCATTTT.

This rearrangement joins TRBV5-1 to TRBJ1-1; maybe TRBD1 (5 bases). This CDR3 contains 12 residues. Between the trimmed V and J ends, which lost 2 bases and 6 bases, there was a span of 8 bases. The germline gives CDR1 SGHRS, CDR2 YFSETQ. CDR3 protein: CASSLWGAEAFF. The CDR3 DNA reads TGCGCCAGCAGCTTATGGGGGGCTGAAGCTTTCTTT.

V gene TRBV11-2 combines with J gene TRBJ1-2; D may be TRBD1 (5 bases). There are 16 residues in the CDR3. From germline, CDR1 is SGHAT and CDR2 FQNNGV. V was trimmed by 0 bases and J by 5 bases, leaving 16 bases between them. CDR3 region: CASSLDGRAAQYGYTF. The CDR3 region has the DNA TGTGCCAGCAGCTTAGATGGCAGGGCCGCTCAGTATGGCTACACCTTC.

The chain is built from TRBV19 and TRBJ1-3, with TRBD1 identical over 8 bases. CDR3 length equals 17 residues. Germline-derived CDR1 and CDR2 are LNHDA and SQIVND (reference sequence). The V segment lost 7 bases and the J segment 0 bases; nucleotides outside the gene matches: 11. The CDR3 sequence: CASKRGTGFLSGNTIYF. For the CDR3, the DNA is TGTGCCAGTAAGCGCGGGACAGGCTTCCTCTCTGGAAACACCATATATTTT.

This chain links TRBV3-1 (or the pseudogene TRBV3-2) with TRBJ2-3; 13 bases align to TRBD2. Trimming took 5 bases from V and 4 from J; bases not matched to a gene: 3. Germline V lookup: CDR1 LGHDT, CDR2 YNNKEL (reference sequence). The CDR3 runs to 15 residues. CDR3 protein: CASSGLAGVADTQYF. DNA for the CDR3: TGTGCCAGCAGCGGACTAGCGGGGGTAGCAGATACGCAGTATTTT.

This clone has a handful of counts. The chain links TRBV7-8 to TRBJ1-5; weak D call: TRBD1 (5 bases). This CDR3 is built from 15 residues. In germline, CDR1 is SGHVS, CDR2 FQNEAQ. The germline V and J ends were trimmed by 10 bases and 3 bases, with 19 bases remaining between them. DNA for the CDR3: TGTGCCACCCAAGCCGGTGGGGGGGACAATCAGCCCCAGCATTTT. It yields the protein CATQAGGGDNQPQHF.

The chain links TRBV25-1 to TRBJ1-2; TRBD1 might be the D (5 bases). Germline lookup yields CDR1 MGHDK and CDR2 SYGVNS. The germline V and J ends were trimmed by 4 bases and 4 bases, with 10 bases remaining between them. This CDR3 spans 13 amino acids. DNA of the CDR3: TGTGCCAGCAGTGTGGGAGACAGCTATGGCTACACCTTC. Its protein is CASSVGDSYGYTF.

The chain employs TRBV21-1 and TRBJ2-6; the table's TRBD1 call for D was not verified on the DNA. TRBV21-1 is classified as a pseudogene. The CDR3 loop spans 18 amino acids. As DNA, the CDR3 is TGTGCCAGCAGCAAAGCAGGTGGGCTGTTATTTGGGGCCAACGTCCTGACTTTC. Translating it yields CASSKAGGLLFGANVLTF.

This chain uses TRBV7-7 with TRBJ2-7; D remains ambiguous. The CDR3 consists of 13 residues. V shed 3 bases and J shed 3 bases, with 9 bases lying between them. CDR1 and CDR2 from the germline V gene are SSHAT and FNYEAQ (reference sequence). CDR3 amino acids: CASSFGPLYEQYF. CDR3 DNA sequence: TGTGCCAGCAGCTTTGGACCGCTCTACGAGCAGTACTTC. Full variable domain (remainder filled in from reference TRBV7-7 and TRBJ2-7): GAGVSQSPRYKVTKRGQDVTLRCDPISSHATLYWYQQALGQGPEFLTYFNYEAQPDKSGLPSDRFSAERPEGSISTLTIQRTEQRDSAMYRCASSFGPLYEQYFGPGTRLTVT.

The chain carries TRBV27 and TRBJ1-3; D is possibly TRBD1 (6 bases). The CDR3 consists of 15 residues. Germline V gene lookup returns CDR1 MNHEY and CDR2 SMNVEV (reference sequence). The V gene lost 6 bases and the J gene lost 4 bases, with 16 bases spanning the gap. CDR3 amino acids: CASSGHRVAGNTIYF. The CDR3 nucleotides read TGTGCCAGCAGCGGTCACAGGGTGGCAGGAAACACCATATATTTT.

The genes are TRBV12-3 or TRBV12-4 and TRBJ1-5; D possibly corresponds to TRBD1 (5 bases). This CDR3 has 13 residues. V gave up 6 bases and J gave up 9 bases, with 15 bases separating them. The DNA of the CDR3 is TGTGCCAGCAGCCCAACGGGGGGATGGCCCCAGCATTTT. It specifies CASSPTGGWPQHF.

The gene calls are TRBV6-2 or TRBV6-3 and TRBJ1-2, with no clear D. Trimming took 2 bases from V and 3 from J, leaving 13 bases between them. Germline-derived CDR1 and CDR2 are MNHEY and SVGEGT. CDR3 length: 15 residues. CDR3 in amino acids: CASSYGPLDYYGYTF. DNA of the CDR3: TGTGCCAGCAGTTACGGGCCACTAGACTACTATGGCTACACCTTC.

The CDR3 reads CASSLGSSGGGLAKNIQYF. The CDR3 region has the DNA TGTGCCAGCAGCTTAGGGAGTAGCGGGGGGGGCCTAGCCAAAAACATTCAGTACTTC. This chain joins TRBV7-2 and TRBJ2-4, with 11 bases that match TRBD2. With V trimmed by 1 base and J by 0 bases, 8 bases remained unmatched. The CDR3 covers 19 residues. The germline V gene encodes CDR1 SGHTA and CDR2 FQGNSA.

The chain couples TRBV3-1 (or the pseudogene TRBV3-2) to TRBJ2-1; 10 bases are a match to TRBD2. CDR1 and CDR2 (germline): LGHDT, YNNKEL (reference sequence). V shed 1 base and J 4 bases; nucleotides not matched to a gene: 4. The CDR3 has 16 amino acids. The CDR3 DNA reads as TGTGCCAGCAGCCAAGTAGCGGGGGGTCCTTACAATGAGCAGTTCTTC. Amino acid sequence: CASSQVAGGPYNEQFF.

J is TRBJ2-2 and V is TRBV10-2; no clear D. V lost 5 bases and J 7 bases, leaving 8 bases between the germline ends. Germline V gene data show CDR1 as WSHSY and CDR2 as SAAADI. The CDR3 contains 12 residues. CDR3 loop: CASSNQDGELFF. CDR3 in DNA: TGCGCCAGCAGTAACCAAGACGGGGAGCTGTTTTTT.

The chain links TRBV24-1 to TRBJ1-5; D possibly corresponds to TRBD1 (5 bases). The CDR3 has 15 amino acids. Trimming removed 9 bases at V and 0 bases at J, with 14 bases between. Germline CDR1 reads KGHDR; CDR2 reads SFDVKD. The CDR3 DNA reads TGTGCCACCGGGGGAGGGAAGGCTAGCAATCAGCCCCAGCATTTT. It is translated as CATGGGKASNQPQHF.

The chain uses TRBV9 and TRBJ1-1, with TRBD1 identical over 9 bases. The germline V gene encodes CDR1 SGDLS and CDR2 YYNGEE. The ends lost 4 bases at V and 11 bases at J; junction bases unmatched: 15. This CDR3 spans 15 amino acids. The CDR3 here is CASSRLSGTGSQAFF. The DNA of the CDR3 is TGTGCCAGCAGCCGCCTCTCCGGGACAGGGTCGCAGGCTTTCTTT.

The chain combines TRBV7-2 with TRBJ2-3; the match to TRBD1 covers 7 bases. Germline loops: CDR1 SGHTA, CDR2 FQGNSA. V was pared by 3 bases and J by 6 bases, with 9 bases of the junction left unmatched. This CDR3 contains 15 residues. The CDR3 region is CASSLRGRGGDTQYF. The DNA of the CDR3 is TGTGCCAGCAGCTTGAGGGGGCGCGGCGGGGATACGCAGTATTTT.

The chain carries TRBV13 and TRBJ1-4; D gene uncertain. The CDR3 is made up of 14 amino acids. V lost 2 bases and J lost 1, with 5 bases in between. In germline, CDR1 is PRHDT, CDR2 FYEKMQ (reference sequence). CDR3 region: CASSLTGTNEKLFF. CDR3 nucleotide sequence: TGTGCCAGCAGCTTAACTGGAACTAATGAAAAACTGTTTTTT.

This chain connects TRBV5-6 to TRBJ2-7; maybe TRBD2 (5 bases). Between the trimmed V and J ends, which lost 3 bases and 7 bases, there was a span of 20 bases. Germline lookup yields CDR1 SGHDT and CDR2 YYEEEE. This CDR3 contains 15 residues. The CDR3: CASSSPLPPRDEQYF. The CDR3 DNA sequence: TGTGCCAGCAGCTCTCCCCTGCCCCCCCGGGATGAGCAGTACTTC.

The chain combines TRBV6-2 or TRBV6-3 with TRBJ1-2; tentatively, D is TRBD1 (6 bases). Germline V lookup: CDR1 MNHEY, CDR2 SVGEGT. With 5 bases removed from V and 8 bases from J, the gap between germline ends came to 9 bases. CDR3 length equals 11 residues. CDR3 sequence reads: CASSPGVGYTF. In nucleotides, the CDR3 is TGTGCCAGCAGTCCAGGGGTCGGCTACACCTTC.

The V call is TRBV25-1, the J call TRBJ2-2, with D possibly being TRBD1 (5 bases). This CDR3 is built from 15 residues. Looked up from germline, CDR1 is MGHDK and CDR2 is SYGVNS. With 4 bases removed from V and 7 bases from J, the gap between germline ends came to 16 bases. CDR3 amino acids: CASSVGQGRGGELFF. DNA of the CDR3: TGTGCCAGCAGTGTAGGGCAGGGAAGAGGCGGGGAGCTGTTTTTT.

This clone occurred once. This chain joins TRBV3-1 (or the pseudogene TRBV3-2) and TRBJ2-7; D gene uncertain. Germline V lookup: CDR1 LGHDT, CDR2 YNNKEL (reference sequence). The CDR3 is 12 residues long. Trimming pared 4 bases from V and 2 bases from J, leaving 6 bases between. This CDR3 is CASSRVAYEQYF. The CDR3 region has the DNA TGTGCCAGCAGCCGCGTGGCCTACGAGCAGTACTTC.